Sequencing of this T cell receptor beta chain was carried out in a study of blood T cell repertoires in COVID-19. Study context: COVID-19 samples collected from the United States, Italy and Spain covered acute and convalescent phases. Sample material is recorded as cDNA or gDNA derived from T cells, B-cell-depleted T cells, or PBMCs.

CDR1 MNHEY and CDR2 SVGEGT come from the germline V gene. Trimming took 5 bases from V and 3 from J; bases not matched to a gene: 11. The CDR3 runs 17 residues. How the authors handled the data: Cell counts per sample came from amplifying reference gene primers. Sequenced by immunoSEQ multiplex PCR; TCRdb stores in-frame clones only, minus some. That table gives V, J and clone size, and the DNA gave D and trimming. The sample has 130,000 or so clones; approximately 80% are singletons. Sequencing input: peripheral blood. J is TRBJ1-5 and V is TRBV6-2 or TRBV6-3; 9 bases match TRBD1. The sequence derives from a man older than 75 with acute or convalescent COVID-19. The CDR3 reads CASSNEAGTGINQPQHF. As DNA, the CDR3 is TGTGCCAGCAGTAACGAGGCCGGGACAGGGATCAATCAGCCCCAGCATTTT.